The source of this T cell receptor beta chain is a study of cytomegalovirus exposure and HLA in healthy donors. Whole-study results and caveats: In an earlier analysis, in some 600 donors, most V segments appeared productive either ~90% or ~30% of the time. Later examination showed HLA-associated TCR beta chains had greater clonal expansion than equally common others.

The PCR made use of 60 Vbeta and 13 Jbeta primers. Clones were sequenced by immunoSEQ multiplex PCR, and TCRdb holds only the in-frame ones, with some missing. The sample yields 100,000 to 150,000 clones, around 80% seen once. A word on this clone: The antigen remains unidentified.

J lost 4 bases, V lost 2 bases, and 6 bases had no gene match. Germline loops: CDR1 MNHNS, CDR2 SASEGT. The CDR3 contains 15 residues. The receptor's source is a woman aged 55 to 70 in good health and CMV-seropositive. Sample: PBMCs. V and J are TRBV6-1 and TRBJ1-1; 8 nucleotides match TRBD1. The CDR3 is CASSEKTGVSTEAFF. As DNA, the CDR3 is TGTGCCAGCAGTGAAAAGACAGGGGTGTCCACTGAAGCTTTCTTT.